This T cell receptor beta chain was documented in a study of T cells in Graves' hyperthyroidism and ophthalmopathy. There are a few counts of this clonotype. The CDR3 covers 16 residues. The germline CDR1 and CDR2 sequences are MGHRA and YSYEKL. The ends were cut back, 1 base at V and 0 bases at J, with 13 bases in the middle. Regions amplified from RNA transcripts were the TCR beta CDR3 regions. The HTBI set primed first-round TCR CDR3 RT-PCR. TCRdb re-called the multiplex PCR reads with MiXCR, one entry per CDR3 protein. The data show over 700,000 distinct CDR3 sequences, roughly 37% seen once. Sequences were obtained from blood. V usage is TRBV4-1 and J usage is TRBJ2-7, with D uncertain. This receptor was identified in a man younger than 35 with Graves' hyperthyroidism. This chain's CDR3 is CASSQGLLPSSYEQYF. Written as DNA, the CDR3 is TGCGCCAGCAGCCAAGGTTTGCTGCCGAGCTCCTACGAGCAGTACTTC.